This is a list of T cell receptor beta chains from one sample in a study of blood T cells in healthy people across ages. TCRdb processed the 5' RACE reads anew with MiXCR; each CDR3 protein has one entry. The sample lists about 680,000 distinct CDR3 sequences; around 49% were seen once. Sequences were obtained from blood. These receptors all stem from a woman aged 60-75 years in good health. The CDR3 runs from the conserved cysteine through the conserved F or W. D genes are given only for firm matches. Some rows have no size entry. The others give once, few or many, or a class for an expanded clone.

j_gene,v_gene,abundance,d_gene,CDR3nt,CDR3aa
TRBJ2-3,TRBV4-1,.,TRBD2,TGCGCCAGCAGCCCAAAACTAGCGGGAGGGACCGATACGCAGTATTTT,CASSPKLAGGTDTQYF
TRBJ2-1,TRBV10-3,.,TRBD2,TGTGCCAACGCGGGACTAGACGCCAATGAGCAGTTCTTC,CANAGLDANEQFF
TRBJ2-5,TRBV28,.,.,TGTGCCAGCAGTTCGTTGGCCTCCCAACACAGGGCCCAGTACTTC,CASSSLASQHRAQYF
TRBJ2-3,TRBV9,few,.,TGTGCCAGCAGCCCTCGGGTTCCGGCAGGGTACGCAGATACGCAGTATTTT,CASSPRVPAGYADTQYF
TRBJ2-1,TRBV5-1,.,.,TGCGCCAGCAGCTCCCGACTCCGGGGCCAAAATGAGCAGTTCTTC,CASSSRLRGQNEQFF
TRBJ2-5,TRBV28,.,.,TGTGCCAGCAGTTCACCCAAGGGACCTCAAGAGACCCTGTACTTC,CASSSPKGPQETLYF
TRBJ2-6,TRBV3-1,.,.,TGTGCCAGCAGCCCACACTCAGGGGCTGGGGCCAACGTCCCGACTTTC,CASSPHSGAGANVPTF
TRBJ2-7,TRBV29-1,many,TRBD1,TGCAGCGTAAGGGACAGGATGAACGAGCAGTACTTC,CSVRDRMNEQYF
TRBJ2-7,TRBV9,.,TRBD1,TGTGCCAGCAGCGTAGGACAGGGGAGTGTTAACGAGCAGTACTTC,CASSVGQGSVNEQYF
TRBJ2-3,TRBV29-1,.,TRBD1,TGCAGCGTTGAACAGGGGGCAGAAGATACGCAGTATTTT,CSVEQGAEDTQYF
TRBJ2-3,TRBV4-1,few,TRBD2,TGCGCCAGCAGCATGCACCCCGGGGAGCGGGAGGAACACACAGATACGCAGTATTTT,CASSMHPGEREEHTDTQYF
TRBJ2-7,TRBV4-3,.,.,TGCGCCAGCAGCCAAGCTGGAGTTTCGCACGAGCAGTACTTC,CASSQAGVSHEQYF
TRBJ2-7,TRBV7-2,.,.,TGTGCCAGCAGCTTCTCGGCCACTAGCCTCTACGAGCAGTACTTC,CASSFSATSLYEQYF
TRBJ2-2,TRBV4-1,.,.,TGCGCCAGCAGCCAAGATGCCAGCGAGACCGGGGAGCTGTTTTTT,CASSQDASETGELFF
TRBJ2-7,TRBV7-9,.,.,TGTGCCAGCAGCTCCGGGGAGTACAGGGACGAGCAGTACTTC,CASSSGEYRDEQYF
TRBJ1-1,TRBV13,few,.,TGTGCCAGCAGCGAAGGGGAGAACACTGAAGCTTTCTTT,CASSEGENTEAFF
TRBJ2-5,TRBV10-3,.,.,TGTGCCACAGGACTAGGGGGGGGAGAGACCCAGTACTTC,CATGLGGGETQYF
TRBJ2-7,TRBV28,.,TRBD1,TGTGCCAGCAGTTATATCCAGGGACAGGGGGGAACCTACGAGCAGTACTTC,CASSYIQGQGGTYEQYF
TRBJ1-1,TRBV3-1,.,.,TGTGCCAGCAGCCAAGTCGGGTATGACACTGAAGCTTTCTTT,CASSQVGYDTEAFF
TRBJ2-5,TRBV15,few,.,TGTGCCACCAGCCTGCAGGGGGGCAGGGAGACCCAGTACTTC,CATSLQGGRETQYF
TRBJ1-1,TRBV25-1,few,.,TGTGCCAGCAGTGAAACGACAGGTTCTAACACTGAAGCTTTCTTT,CASSETTGSNTEAFF
TRBJ2-7,TRBV28,.,TRBD1,TGTGCCAGCAGTTTATCAAGCCGAGGGGGCATCGAGCAGTACTTC,CASSLSSRGGIEQYF
TRBJ1-4,TRBV2,.,.,TGTGCCAGCAGTCCGCTTTCGGAAGAAAAACTGTTTTTT,CASSPLSEEKLFF
TRBJ2-7,TRBV5-1,.,.,TGCGCCAGCAGCGCGAAAAACGGGTACGAGCAGTACTTC,CASSAKNGYEQYF
TRBJ2-2,TRBV5-1,.,.,TGCGCCAGCAGCCCTACACAGGCGAACACCGGGGAGCTGTTTTTT,CASSPTQANTGELFF
TRBJ2-5,TRBV20-1,.,TRBD2,TGCAGTGCTACCTGGACTAGTGAAGAGACCCAGTACTTC,CSATWTSEETQYF
TRBJ2-7,TRBV28,.,TRBD1,TGTGCCAGCATTCCGGGACAGACTTACGAGCAGTACTTC,CASIPGQTYEQYF
TRBJ2-1,TRBV11-2,.,.,TGTGCCAGCAGCTTAGACCTTCCGGGCGAGCAGTTCTTC,CASSLDLPGEQFF
TRBJ1-1,TRBV6-5,.,.,TGTGCCAGCAGTTATTGGGCCAACACTGAAGCTTTCTTT,CASSYWANTEAFF
TRBJ2-1,TRBV5-1,.,TRBD2,TGCGCCAGCAGCTTGAGACCGGCGGGAGGGCCGACCGTCAATGAGCAGTTCTTC,CASSLRPAGGPTVNEQFF
TRBJ2-7,TRBV14,.,TRBD2,TGTGCCAGCAGCCTCCTGGGACGGGGGGAAAGCGAGCAGTACTTC,CASSLLGRGESEQYF
TRBJ2-7,TRBV29-1,.,.,TGCAGCGTGTCAGACAGTTCCTACGAGCAGTACTTC,CSVSDSSYEQYF
TRBJ2-7,TRBV7-2,.,.,TGTGCCAGCAGCTTAGGATTGCCCTCATCCTACGAGCAGTACTTC,CASSLGLPSSYEQYF
TRBJ2-1,TRBV4-2,.,.,TGTGCCAGCAGCCAAGGTGGCCAGGTCAGGGAGCAGTTCTTC,CASSQGGQVREQFF
TRBJ2-7,TRBV5-1,.,TRBD1,TGCGCCAGCAGCTCCGGACAGGGGAGTGTGGCCTACAATGAGCAGTACTTC,CASSSGQGSVAYNEQYF
TRBJ2-1,TRBV5-1,once,TRBD1,TGCGCCAGCAGCCCGAACAGGGGTGGTGTCAATGAGCAGTTCTTC,CASSPNRGGVNEQFF
TRBJ2-3,TRBV6-6,.,TRBD2,TGTGCCAGCAGTTACCCAGCGGGAGTGACAGATACGCAGTATTTT,CASSYPAGVTDTQYF
TRBJ2-5,TRBV20-1,.,.,TGCAGTGCTAGTATTGCGGAACAGACCCAGTACTTC,CSASIAEQTQYF
TRBJ2-1,TRBV2,few,.,TGTGCCGGCAGTGAACAAACGGATGAGCAGTTCTTC,CAGSEQTDEQFF
TRBJ2-7,TRBV20-1,.,.,TGCAGTGCTAGCGGGAGTATCTACAATGAGCAGTACTTC,CSASGSIYNEQYF
TRBJ2-3,TRBV7-2,few,TRBD2,TGTGCCAGCAGCTTGGACAGCGGGGGGTCAGATACGCAGTATTTT,CASSLDSGGSDTQYF
TRBJ1-1,TRBV7-2,.,TRBD1,TGTGCCAGCAGCTTGAGAGGACAGGGCGTTTTCTCAGGGAACACTGAAGCTTTCTTT,CASSLRGQGVFSGNTEAFF
TRBJ2-5,TRBV24-1,few,.,TGTGCCACCAGTGATCCTGCGACCCCACCCGAGACCCAGTACTTC,CATSDPATPPETQYF